The 21 T cell receptor beta chains presented below share a single source sample, sequenced in a study of cytotoxic CD8 clonotypes in ibrutinib-treated CLL. Assay used: immunoSEQ multiplex PCR; TCRdb lists only in-frame clones, some missing. This table holds around 140,000 clones, approximately 80% found once. The source was PBMCs, collected after 12 months of ibrutinib treatment. The receptors shown here come from a human donor with chronic lymphocytic leukemia.

The count of this clone is one. The V call is TRBV6-5, the J call TRBJ1-1; D remains ambiguous. This CDR3 comprises 12 residues. Germline values: CDR1 MNHEY, CDR2 SVGAGI. V lost 7 bases, J lost 4 bases, and 10 bases lay in between. This CDR3 reads CASTSSATEAFF. Here the CDR3 DNA reads TGTGCCAGCACCTCGTCGGCCACTGAAGCTTTCTTT.

Worth noting for this clone: The same CDR3 arises from other DNA sequences in this sample as well. This chain links TRBV6-5 with TRBJ2-7; D gene ambiguous. Trimming cost V 0 bases and J 4 bases, with 4 bases left between them. The CDR3 loop spans 12 amino acids. Per the germline V gene, CDR1 is MNHEY and CDR2 is SVGAGI. CDR3 nucleotides: TGTGCCAGCAGTTACTCCTCGTACGAGCAGTACTTC. Protein sequence: CASSYSSYEQYF.

The chain links TRBV7-2 to TRBJ2-7; 7 nucleotides match TRBD2. V trimming: 1 base; J trimming: 4 bases; junction bases outside the gene matches: 13. This CDR3 is 17 amino acids long. CDR1 is SGHTA, CDR2 FQGNSA, per germline. The CDR3 nucleotides read TGTGCCAGCAGCTTAGGTTCGCAAGCTAGCGGACATTACGAGCAGTACTTC. The encoded protein is CASSLGSQASGHYEQYF. Complete variable domain (other parts from reference TRBV7-2 and TRBJ2-7): GAGVSQSPSNKVTEKGKDVELRCDPISGHTALYWYRQSLGQGLEFLIYFQGNSAPDKSGLPSDRFSAERTGGSVSTLTIQRTQQEDSAVYLCASSLGSQASGHYEQYFGPGTRLTVT.

V usage is TRBV7-9 and J usage is TRBJ1-1; D unresolved. The CDR3 extends over 18 amino acids. Per germline, CDR1 SEHNR and CDR2 FQNEAQ (reference sequence). Trimming shortened V by 4 bases and J by 4 bases, and 25 bases separated the two germline ends. CDR3 coding DNA: TGTGCCAGCAGCTCGGTTGTGGTACACGAGGGAGGTAGCACTGAAGCTTTCTTT. Protein: CASSSVVVHEGGSTEAFF. Together with reference TRBV7-9 and TRBJ1-1, the CDR3 gives the full variable domain: DTGVSQNPRHKITKRGQNVTFRCDPISEHNRLYWYRQTLGQGPEFLTYFQNEAQLEKSRLLSDRFSAERPKGSFSTLEIQRTEQGDSAMYLCASSSVVVHEGGSTEAFFGQGTRLTVV.

The chain recombines TRBV19 with TRBJ1-2, with TRBD1 as a possible D gene (5 bases). The CDR3 has 14 residues. V lost 1 base to trimming and J lost 2 bases, with 8 bases between them. The germline gives CDR1 LNHDA, CDR2 SQIVND (reference sequence). The CDR3 region has the DNA TGTGCCAGTAGTATAGGACCAGGGAACTATGGCTACACCTTC. Its translation: CASSIGPGNYGYTF.

This clone was observed at least ten times. The chain combines TRBV6-1 with TRBJ1-6; 7 bases match TRBD1. The CDR3 extends over 13 amino acids. Germline-derived CDR1 and CDR2 are MNHNS and SASEGT. Trimming took 9 bases from V and 7 from J; bases not matched to a gene: 6. The CDR3 protein is CASFGTANSPLHF. The CDR3 region has the DNA TGTGCCAGTTTCGGGACAGCGAATTCACCCCTCCACTTT.

This clone was seen a few times. The rearrangement uses TRBV5-1 and TRBJ1-6, with TRBD1 as a possible D gene (6 bases). This CDR3 has 17 residues. The V end was cut by 0 bases, the J end by 7 bases, with 17 bases between. Germline V gene lookup returns CDR1 SGHRS and CDR2 YFSETQ. CDR3 protein: CASSLGSFGGENSPLHF. The CDR3 DNA reads TGCGCCAGCAGCTTGGGTTCCTTCGGGGGCGAAAATTCACCCCTCCACTTT.

The CDR3 reads CASSRRGLAGVPDTQYF. CDR3 bases: TGTGCCAGCAGCCGACGGGGACTAGCGGGAGTACCTGATACGCAGTATTTT. This sequence joins TRBV7-2 and TRBJ2-3, with 14 bases matching TRBD2. With V trimmed by 5 bases and J by 6 bases, 10 bases remained unmatched. Germline CDR1 reads SGHTA; CDR2 reads FQGNSA. The CDR3 has 17 residues.

This clone was seen once. The J gene is TRBJ2-5, the V gene TRBV14, with D maybe TRBD2 (5 bases). The CDR3 covers 17 residues. Germline CDR1 is SGHDN and CDR2 is FVKESK. V was clipped by 2 bases and J by 0 bases, with 16 bases between them. The CDR3 DNA follows: TGTGCCAGCAGCCAATCCCCCTGGGAGAAGTACCAAGAGACCCAGTACTTC. As protein: CASSQSPWEKYQETQYF.

The chain is built from TRBV28 and TRBJ1-6; D call uncertain. Germline V gene sequence: CDR1 MDHEN, CDR2 SYDVKM. The V end was cut by 3 bases, the J end by 10 bases, with 10 bases between. CDR3 length: 13 amino acids. The CDR3 sequence: CASSFRVRSPLHF. The CDR3 region has the DNA TGTGCCAGCAGTTTTAGGGTCCGATCACCCCTCCACTTT.

This clone was recorded once. The gene calls are TRBV11-3 and TRBJ2-7; D may match TRBD1 or TRBD2 (5 bases each). V lost 4 bases, J lost 0 bases, and 16 bases lay in between. The CDR3 loop spans 16 amino acids. The germline V gene has CDR1 SGHNT and CDR2 YENEEA. CDR3 in DNA: TGTGCCAGCAGCTCCTACCCGGGACGAAGCTCCTACGAGCAGTACTTC. Translating gives CASSSYPGRSSYEQYF.

This clone was seen at least ten times. The V gene is TRBV5-4, the J gene TRBJ1-2; unclear D gene. The ends were cut back, 0 bases at V and 2 bases at J, with 14 bases in the middle. Germline V gene lookup returns CDR1 SGHNT and CDR2 YYREEE (reference sequence). This CDR3 contains 16 residues. CDR3 coding DNA: TGTGCCAGCAGCTTGGGCGTGATATCCAGGAACTATGGCTACACCTTC. Translated: CASSLGVISRNYGYTF.

The J gene is TRBJ1-3, the V gene TRBV7-8, with D unclear. Germline-derived CDR1 and CDR2 are SGHVS and FQNEAQ. V lost 1 base and J 2 bases, leaving 15 bases between the germline ends. The CDR3 is 17 residues long. For the CDR3, the DNA is TGTGCCAGCAGCTTAGGCAGATTGGGAATCGCTGGAAACACCATATATTTT. Translation: CASSLGRLGIAGNTIYF.

This chain connects TRBV27 to TRBJ2-7; 11 bases line up with TRBD1. Germline V gene sequence: CDR1 MNHEY, CDR2 SMNVEV (reference sequence). The CDR3 sequence is 14 residues long. V lost 6 bases, J lost 2 bases, and 3 bases stayed unmatched. The CDR3 DNA reads as TGTGCCAGCAGGCGGGGACAGGGGGCCTACGAGCAGTACTTC. Translating gives CASRRGQGAYEQYF.

This chain uses TRBV11-2 with TRBJ2-2, with D possibly being TRBD2 (5 bases). The CDR3 runs to 14 residues. Trimming left V 3 bases short and J 1 base short, with 6 bases between. The V gene's germline CDR1 is SGHAT and CDR2 FQNNGV. This chain's CDR3 is CASSFGLNTGELFF. CDR3 sequence (DNA): TGTGCCAGCAGCTTCGGACTGAACACCGGGGAGCTGTTTTTT. Based on the CDR3 plus reference TRBV11-2 and TRBJ2-2, the full variable domain is EAGVAQSPRYKIIEKRQSVAFWCNPISGHATLYWYQQILGQGPKLLIQFQNNGVVDDSQLPKDRFSAERLKGVDSTLKIQPAKLEDSAVYLCASSFGLNTGELFFGEGSRLTVL.

The J gene is TRBJ2-5, the V gene TRBV10-3; the D gene is possibly TRBD1 (5 bases). This CDR3 spans 13 amino acids. With 6 bases removed from V and 2 bases from J, the gap between germline ends came to 10 bases. Germline V gene data show CDR1 as ENHRY and CDR2 as SYGVKD. Here the CDR3 DNA reads TGTGCCATCAGAGGGGTGCCGCAAGAGACCCAGTACTTC. Its translation is CAIRGVPQETQYF.

The CDR3, as DNA: TGTGCCAGCAGTTTATTTAGGGAAAGAGCTAACTATGGCTACACCTTC. This gives the protein CASSLFRERANYGYTF. The V and J genes are TRBV27 and TRBJ1-2; D gene unclear. V lost 1 base, J lost 0 bases, and 12 bases lay in between. Germline-derived CDR1 and CDR2 are MNHEY and SMNVEV (reference sequence). The CDR3 is made up of 16 amino acids.

This chain links TRBV27 with TRBJ1-1; D gene unclear. Germline V gives CDR1 MNHEY, CDR2 SMNVEV (reference sequence). Trimming took off 5 bases at V and 11 bases at J, with 18 bases between the two ends. The CDR3 is 13 residues long. CDR3 residues: CASSIRPGSGAFF. The CDR3 DNA is TGTGCCAGCAGTATCCGACCGGGCTCGGGGGCTTTCTTT.

The chain couples TRBV30 to TRBJ2-7; D gene uncertain. Per germline, CDR1 GTSNPN and CDR2 SVGIG (reference sequence). Trimming removed 1 base at V and 6 bases at J, with 19 bases between. The CDR3 totals 15 residues. Here the CDR3 DNA reads TGTGCCTGGAGTGACGCCATCGGAATATATATCGAGCAGTACTTC. Protein product: CAWSDAIGIYIEQYF.

Regarding this clone: The sample holds other DNA sequences that translate to the same CDR3. The chain's CDR3 is CASSSTDTQYF. DNA for the CDR3: TGTGCCAGCAGTTCCACAGATACGCAGTATTTT. The chain is built from TRBV6-1 and TRBJ2-3; no reliable D call. From germline, CDR1 is MNHNS and CDR2 SASEGT. With 5 bases removed from V and 2 bases from J, the gap between germline ends came to 2 bases. The CDR3 covers 11 residues.

The chain combines TRBV6-5 with TRBJ2-5, with TRBD1 matching over 9 bases. The CDR3 sequence is 15 residues long. CDR1 and CDR2 from the germline V gene are MNHEY and SVGAGI. Trimming cost V 5 bases and J 0 bases; bases outside gene matches: 4. DNA for the CDR3: TGTGCCAGCAGTGTGGGGACAGGGTACCAAGAGACCCAGTACTTC. This encodes CASSVGTGYQETQYF.